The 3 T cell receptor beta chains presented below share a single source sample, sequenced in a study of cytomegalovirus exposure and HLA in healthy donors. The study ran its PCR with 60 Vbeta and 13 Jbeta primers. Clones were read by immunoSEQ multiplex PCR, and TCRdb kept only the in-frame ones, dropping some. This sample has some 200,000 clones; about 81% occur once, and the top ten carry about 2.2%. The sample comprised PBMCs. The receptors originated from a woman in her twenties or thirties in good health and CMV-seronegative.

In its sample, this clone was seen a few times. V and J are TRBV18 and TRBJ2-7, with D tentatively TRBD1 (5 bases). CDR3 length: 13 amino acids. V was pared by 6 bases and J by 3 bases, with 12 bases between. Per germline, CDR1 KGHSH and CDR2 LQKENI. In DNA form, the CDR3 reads TGTGCCAGCTCCCCTCCAGGGAACTACGAGCAGTACTTC. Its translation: CASSPPGNYEQYF.

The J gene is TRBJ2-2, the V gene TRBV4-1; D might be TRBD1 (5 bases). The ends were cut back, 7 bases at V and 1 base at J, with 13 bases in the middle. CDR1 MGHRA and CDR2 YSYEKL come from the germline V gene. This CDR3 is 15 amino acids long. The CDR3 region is CASTPWQGNTGELFF. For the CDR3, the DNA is TGCGCCAGCACCCCTTGGCAGGGGAACACCGGGGAGCTGTTTTTT.

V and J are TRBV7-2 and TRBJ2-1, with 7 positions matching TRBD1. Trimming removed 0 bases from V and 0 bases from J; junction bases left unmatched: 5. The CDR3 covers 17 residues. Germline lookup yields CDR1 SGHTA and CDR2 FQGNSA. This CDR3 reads CASSLARQGRSYNEQFF. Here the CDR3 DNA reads TGTGCCAGCAGCTTAGCGAGACAGGGACGCTCCTACAATGAGCAGTTCTTC.